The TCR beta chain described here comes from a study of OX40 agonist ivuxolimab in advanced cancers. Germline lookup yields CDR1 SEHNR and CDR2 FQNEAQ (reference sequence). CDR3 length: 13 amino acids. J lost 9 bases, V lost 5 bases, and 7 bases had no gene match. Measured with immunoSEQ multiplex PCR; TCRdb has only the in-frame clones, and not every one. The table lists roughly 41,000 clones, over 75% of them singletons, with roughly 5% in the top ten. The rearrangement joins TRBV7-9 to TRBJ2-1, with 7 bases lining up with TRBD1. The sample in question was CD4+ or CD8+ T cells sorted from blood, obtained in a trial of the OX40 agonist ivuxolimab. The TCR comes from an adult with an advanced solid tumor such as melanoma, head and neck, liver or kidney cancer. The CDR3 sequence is CASSGTVNGEQFF. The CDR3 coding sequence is TGTGCCAGCAGCGGGACAGTCAATGGTGAGCAGTTCTTC. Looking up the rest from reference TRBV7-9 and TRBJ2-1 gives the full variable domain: DTGVSQNPRHKITKRGQNVTFRCDPISEHNRLYWYRQTLGQGPEFLTYFQNEAQLEKSRLLSDRFSAERPKGSFSTLEIQRTEQGDSAMYLCASSGTVNGEQFFGPGTRLTVL.